This T cell receptor beta chain was obtained from a study of neoadjuvant nivolumab and ipilimumab in lung cancer. Study findings and constraints: Higher pretherapy blood TCR richness went with higher resected-tumor richness.

Assay used: immunoSEQ multiplex PCR; TCRdb lists only in-frame clones, some missing. The sample has 6,500 to 9,000 clones, roughly 80% seen once. CDR3 length: 16 residues. Germline V gene data show CDR1 as SGHKS and CDR2 as YYEKEE (reference sequence). V shed 1 base, J shed 5 bases, and the junction held 10 bases outside the gene matches. On this clone itself: Antigen specificity is unknown.

This TCR was recovered from an adult with non-small cell lung cancer. Here the sequenced sample was adjacent normal lung tissue, taken after neoadjuvant nivolumab, alone or with ipilimumab, at or shortly before surgery. The chain carries TRBV5-5 and TRBJ1-1; 8 bases match TRBD1. The CDR3 here is CASSLFTGTGVTEAFF. For the CDR3, the DNA is TGTGCCAGCAGCTTGTTTACCGGGACAGGCGTGACTGAAGCTTTCTTT.